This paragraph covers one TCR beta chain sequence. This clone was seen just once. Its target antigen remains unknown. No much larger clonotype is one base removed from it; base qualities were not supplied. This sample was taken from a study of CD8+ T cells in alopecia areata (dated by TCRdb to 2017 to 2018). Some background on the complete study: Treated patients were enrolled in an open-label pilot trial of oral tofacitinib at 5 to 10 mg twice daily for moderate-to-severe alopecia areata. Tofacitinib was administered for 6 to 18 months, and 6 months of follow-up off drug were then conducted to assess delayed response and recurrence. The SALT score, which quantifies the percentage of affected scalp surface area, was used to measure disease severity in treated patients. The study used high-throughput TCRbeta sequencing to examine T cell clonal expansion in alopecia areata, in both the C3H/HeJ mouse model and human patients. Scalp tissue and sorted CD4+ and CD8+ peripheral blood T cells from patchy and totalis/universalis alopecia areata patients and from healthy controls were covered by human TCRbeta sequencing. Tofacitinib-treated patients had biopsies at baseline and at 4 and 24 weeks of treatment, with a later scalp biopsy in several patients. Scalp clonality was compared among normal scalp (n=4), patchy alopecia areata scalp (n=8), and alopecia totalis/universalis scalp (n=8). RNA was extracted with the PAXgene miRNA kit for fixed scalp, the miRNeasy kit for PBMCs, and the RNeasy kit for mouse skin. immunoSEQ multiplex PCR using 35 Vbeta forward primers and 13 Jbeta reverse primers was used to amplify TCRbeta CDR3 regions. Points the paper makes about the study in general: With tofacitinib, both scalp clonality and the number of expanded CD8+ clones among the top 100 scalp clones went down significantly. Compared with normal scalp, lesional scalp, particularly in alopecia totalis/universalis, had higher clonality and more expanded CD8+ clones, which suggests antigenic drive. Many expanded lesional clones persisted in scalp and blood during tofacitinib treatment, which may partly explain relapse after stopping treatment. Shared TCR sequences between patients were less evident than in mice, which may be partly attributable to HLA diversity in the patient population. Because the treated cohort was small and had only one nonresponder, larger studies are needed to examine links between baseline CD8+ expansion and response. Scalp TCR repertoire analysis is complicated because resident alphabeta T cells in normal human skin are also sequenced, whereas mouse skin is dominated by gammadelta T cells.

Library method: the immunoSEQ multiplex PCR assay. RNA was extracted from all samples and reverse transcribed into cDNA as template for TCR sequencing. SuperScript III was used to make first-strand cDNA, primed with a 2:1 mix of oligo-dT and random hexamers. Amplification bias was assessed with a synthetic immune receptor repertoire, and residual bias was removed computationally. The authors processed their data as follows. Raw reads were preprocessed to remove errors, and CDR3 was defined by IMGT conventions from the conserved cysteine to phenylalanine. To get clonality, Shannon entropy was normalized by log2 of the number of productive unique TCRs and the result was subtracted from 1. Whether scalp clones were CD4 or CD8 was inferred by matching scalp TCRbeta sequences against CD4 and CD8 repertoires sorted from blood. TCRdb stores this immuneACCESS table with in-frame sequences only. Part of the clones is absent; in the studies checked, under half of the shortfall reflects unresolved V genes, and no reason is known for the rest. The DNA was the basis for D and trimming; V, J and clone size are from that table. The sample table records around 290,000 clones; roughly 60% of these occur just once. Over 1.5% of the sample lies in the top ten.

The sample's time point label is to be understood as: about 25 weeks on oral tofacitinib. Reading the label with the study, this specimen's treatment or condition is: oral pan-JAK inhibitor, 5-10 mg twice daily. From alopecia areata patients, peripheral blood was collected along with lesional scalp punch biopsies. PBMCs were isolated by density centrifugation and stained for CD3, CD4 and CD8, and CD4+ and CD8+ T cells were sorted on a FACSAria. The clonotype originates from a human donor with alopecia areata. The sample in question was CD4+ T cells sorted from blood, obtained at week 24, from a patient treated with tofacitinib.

Here is the DNA: TGTGCCAGCAACCTTCAGAGCGGGGAGCTGTTTTTT. This codes for CASNLQSGELFF. In this chain, TRBV6-1 is recombined with TRBJ2-2; no D segment can be confidently identified. CDR1 and CDR2 are read off the germline V gene as MNHNS and SASEGT. Trimming costs V 7 bases and J 7 bases, and their ends lie 10 bases apart. From cysteine to phenylalanine, the CDR3 is 12 amino acids long. Only the CDR3 DNA is retained, 36 bases long and in frame from the first base.